These 3 T cell receptor beta chains were sequenced from one sample in a study of Ad26.COV2.S vaccination and SARS-CoV-2 variants. Using immunoSEQ multiplex PCR, the repertoire was profiled, and TCRdb retains in-frame clones only, with some absent. The data show about 680,000 clones, roughly 90% seen once. Treatment reported: about 20 received Ad26.COV2.S at low or high dose, single or two shots; about 5 received placebo; per-sample allocation not given. Sampling happened 63 days after the first vaccine or placebo injection. The sample consisted of peripheral blood, taken in a trial of Ad26.COV2.S vaccine versus placebo. These receptors all come from a person aged 18 to 59 who received the Ad26.COV2.S COVID-19 vaccine or a placebo.

The sample holds one count of this clone. The chain couples TRBV9 to TRBJ2-1, with TRBD1 as a possible D gene (5 bases). The CDR3 sequence is 17 residues long. Trimming removed 2 bases from V and 0 bases from J, with 15 bases in between. The germline V gene encodes CDR1 SGDLS and CDR2 YYNGEE. The CDR3 DNA sequence: TGTGCCAGCAGCGTTGGCAGGGCATCGAGCTCCTACAATGAGCAGTTCTTC. This codes for CASSVGRASSSYNEQFF.

This clone was seen a handful of times. The CDR3 reads CASSIYSGGNTEAFF. CDR3 nucleotides: TGTGCCAGTAGTATTTATTCAGGAGGGAACACTGAAGCTTTCTTT. This chain uses TRBV19 with TRBJ1-1; D is unclear. CDR1 is LNHDA, CDR2 SQIVND, per germline (reference sequence). V lost 3 bases to trimming and J lost 1 base, with 12 bases between them. CDR3 length: 15 residues.

The genes are TRBV11-1 and TRBJ1-1; D gene unclear. V was cut by 5 bases and J by 3 bases, with 13 bases left in between. CDR1 and CDR2 from the germline V gene are SGHAT and FQDESV (reference sequence). The CDR3 is 14 residues long. This chain's CDR3 is CASSEIDKDTEAFF. In nucleotides, the CDR3 is TGTGCCAGCAGCGAAATAGACAAAGACACTGAAGCTTTCTTT.